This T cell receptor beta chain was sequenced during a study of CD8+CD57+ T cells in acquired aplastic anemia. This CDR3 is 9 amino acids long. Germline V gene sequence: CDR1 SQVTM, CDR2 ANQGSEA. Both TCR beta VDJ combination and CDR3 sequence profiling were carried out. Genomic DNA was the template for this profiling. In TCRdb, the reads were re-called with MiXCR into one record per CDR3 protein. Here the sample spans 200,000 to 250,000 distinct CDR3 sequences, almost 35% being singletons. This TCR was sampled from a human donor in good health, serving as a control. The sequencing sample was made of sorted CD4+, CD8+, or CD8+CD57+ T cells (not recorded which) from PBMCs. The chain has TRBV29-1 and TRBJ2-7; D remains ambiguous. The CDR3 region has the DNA TGCAGGTCGGGCTACGAGCAGTACTTC. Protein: CRSGYEQYF.